The clone carrying this TCR beta chain was recorded many times. Its antigen is unknown. The CDR3 spans 16 residues. CDR1 and CDR2 (germline): SQVTM, ANQGSEA. Trimming shortened V by 4 bases and J by 0 bases, and 16 bases separated the two germline ends. There were TCR beta CDR3 regions amplified from RNA transcripts. The TCR CDR3 was amplified in a first-round RT-PCR using the HTBI primer set. Each CDR3 protein gets one entry after TCRdb re-called the multiplex PCR reads with MiXCR. The sample holds about 520,000 distinct CDR3 sequences, around 22% seen once. This record belongs to a study of T cells in Graves' hyperthyroidism and ophthalmopathy. Study-wide findings and caveats: Most clonotypes that expanded in the thyroid above 0.001 also showed up in blood.

The rearrangement uses TRBV29-1 and TRBJ1-5, with TRBD1 as a possible D gene (5 bases). The receptor was isolated from a woman aged 25 to 45 with Graves' ophthalmopathy. Sequences were obtained from blood. CDR3 sequence: CSVAGVGGNSNQPQHF. The DNA of the CDR3 is TGCAGCGTTGCAGGAGTGGGGGGGAATAGCAATCAGCCCCAGCATTTT.